These 29 T cell receptor beta chains were all obtained from the same sample, sequenced in a study of spatial heterogeneity in lung cancer. Study-wide findings and caveats: Tumoral mutation counts were tracked by counts of expanded intratumoral alpha and beta TCRs.

No antigen has been assigned to these receptors. Time point given: sample taken at primary tumor resection. TCRdb analysed the 5' RACE reads with MiXCR anew, one entry per CDR3 protein. The sample records fewer than 8,500 distinct CDR3 sequences, 6.5% to 7.5% being singletons. Source: lung tumor tissue, taken at surgery. The receptors here all came from a female donor with early-stage non-small cell lung cancer.

This clonotype is medium-sized in the sample. The chain combines TRBV7-6 with TRBJ2-3; possibly TRBD1 for D (6 bases). Germline CDR1 is SGHVS and CDR2 is FNYEAQ. CDR3 length: 16 amino acids. Trimming took off 0 bases at V and 0 bases at J, with 10 bases between the two ends. CDR3 coding DNA: TGTGCCAGCAGCTTAGCGGGGACATCTAGCACAGATACGCAGTATTTT. Translating gives CASSLAGTSSTDTQYF.

This clonotype was seen many times. The chain links TRBV6-2 or TRBV6-3 to TRBJ1-1; D is possibly TRBD1 (5 bases). Between the trimmed V and J ends, which lost 0 bases and 4 bases, there was a span of 12 bases. Germline lookup yields CDR1 MNHEY and CDR2 SVGEGT. The CDR3 is 15 residues long. CDR3 bases: TGTGCCAGCAGTTACTCGACGGTGGGGGGCACTGAAGCTTTCTTT. It yields the protein CASSYSTVGGTEAFF.

By share, this clonotype ranks as medium-sized. The rearrangement uses TRBV28 and TRBJ1-4; D is unclear. The germline V and J ends were trimmed by 5 bases and 4 bases, with 14 bases remaining between them. Per the germline V gene, CDR1 is MDHEN and CDR2 is SYDVKM. This CDR3 has 15 amino acids. The chain's CDR3 is CASSRRRLSNEKLFF. CDR3 bases: TGTGCCAGCAGTCGAAGACGGCTAAGTAATGAAAAACTGTTTTTT. The full variable domain, rest sourced from reference TRBV28 and TRBJ1-4, is DVKVTQSSRYLVKRTGEKVFLECVQDMDHENMFWYRQDPGLGLRLIYFSYDVKMKEKGDIPEGYSVSREKKERFSLILESASTNQTSMYLCASSRRRLSNEKLFFGSGTQLSVL.

This clonotype was counted many times. The gene calls are TRBV24-1 and TRBJ1-5, with no clear D. CDR1 is KGHDR, CDR2 SFDVKD, per germline. CDR3 length equals 16 residues. V was cut by 4 bases and J by 6 bases, with 18 bases left in between. In DNA form, the CDR3 reads TGTGCCACCAGTGACTCCAGTTTTAGCGTAGGTCAGCCCCAGCATTTT. Protein product: CATSDSSFSVGQPQHF.

This clonotype is medium-sized by share. V and J are TRBV16 and TRBJ1-2; 9 bases match TRBD1. This CDR3 has 18 residues. The V gene's germline CDR1 is KGHSY and CDR2 FQNENV. Trimming took 4 bases from V and 2 from J; bases not matched to a gene: 14. The CDR3 DNA reads TGTGCCAGCAGCCCATATGTGAGGGGGACAGGGACGAACTATGGCTACACCTTC. Protein sequence: CASSPYVRGTGTNYGYTF.

This clonotype has at least ten counts. The V and J genes are TRBV20-1 and TRBJ2-1; D not certain. The CDR3 is 15 residues long. Germline V CDR1 and CDR2: DFQATT, SNEGSKA (reference sequence). Trimming removed 0 bases from V and 0 bases from J, with 9 bases in between. The CDR3 region has the DNA TGCAGTGCTAGAGATCGACCAAGCTCCTACAATGAGCAGTTCTTC. Its translation is CSARDRPSSYNEQFF.

This clonotype is medium-sized by share. This chain joins TRBV5-1 and TRBJ1-1; D is unclear. Germline CDR1 and CDR2: SGHRS and YFSETQ. The V and J ends lost 5 bases and 0 bases respectively, with 14 bases between them. The CDR3 is made up of 15 amino acids. The CDR3 nucleotides are TGCGCCAGCAGTCCTACCTCCGGGATGAACACTGAAGCTTTCTTT. It yields the protein CASSPTSGMNTEAFF.

As to this clonotype: This could be a read error, since a much larger clone is one nucleotide away. As the CDR3 is not closed by the conserved phenylalanine or tryptophan, this likely results from a read error. The rearrangement joins TRBV5-6 to TRBJ2-5; D uncertain. CDR1 and CDR2 from the germline V gene are SGHDT and YYEEEE. CDR3 length: 15 residues. With 2 bases removed from V and 2 bases from J, the gap between germline ends came to 13 bases. The CDR3 is CASSFGTPGQETQYY. DNA of the CDR3: TGTGCCAGCAGCTTTGGTACTCCTGGGCAAGAGACCCAGTACTAC.

This clonotype appeared many times. V is TRBV18 and J is TRBJ2-6; 9 bases are shared with TRBD2. The CDR3 consists of 17 residues. CDR1 is KGHSH and CDR2 is LQKENI in the germline V gene. V lost 1 base to trimming and J lost 2 bases; unmatched junction nucleotides: 3. CDR3 bases: TGTGCCAGCTCACCACGGAGCGGGGGGCCTGGGGCCAACGTCCTGACTTTC. The encoded protein is CASSPRSGGPGANVLTF.

The table lists this clonotype with many counts. This chain links TRBV19 with TRBJ2-1, with TRBD2 matching 8 bases. CDR3 length: 17 residues. Germline values: CDR1 LNHDA, CDR2 SQIVND (reference sequence). V lost 5 bases, J lost 0 bases, and 9 bases stayed unmatched. The CDR3 DNA reads as TGTGCCAGTAGTCTACGCGGGCTAGCGGGCTCCTACAATGAGCAGTTCTTC. Translated, it gives CASSLRGLAGSYNEQFF.

This clonotype has at least ten counts. The chain couples TRBV4-1 to TRBJ1-1; 8 bases line up with TRBD1. Trimming removed 5 bases from V and 3 bases from J; junction bases left unmatched: 8. The germline V gene encodes CDR1 MGHRA and CDR2 YSYEKL. This CDR3 comprises 15 residues. DNA for the CDR3: TGCGCCAGCAGCAAACAGGACAGGGTTGACACTGAAGCTTTCTTT. Its translation: CASSKQDRVDTEAFF.

This clonotype was found a few times. CDR3 region: CAISAITGVATIGVNTIYF. The CDR3 DNA sequence: TGTGCCATCAGTGCGATAACAGGGGTGGCTACGATAGGGGTCAACACCATATATTTT. The V gene is TRBV10-3, the J gene TRBJ1-3, with 7 positions matching TRBD1. Germline trimming cut 4 bases from V and 7 bases from J; bases unmatched to any gene: 22. The CDR3 spans 19 residues. Germline CDR1 reads ENHRY; CDR2 reads SYGVKD.

This clonotype is medium-sized (0.01 to 0.1%). The chain joins TRBV4-2 to TRBJ2-6; 13 nucleotides agree with TRBD2. The germline V gene encodes CDR1 LGHNA and CDR2 YNFKEQ. The trim removed 3 bases at V and 2 bases at J, leaving 4 bases unmatched. CDR3 length: 18 amino acids. The DNA of the CDR3 is TGTGCCAGCAGCCACGTACTAGCGGGAGGGACTGGGGCCAACGTCCTGACTTTC. Translating gives CASSHVLAGGTGANVLTF.

This clonotype was seen at least ten times. The chain joins TRBV7-3 to TRBJ2-3, with TRBD2 as a possible D gene (5 bases). This CDR3 comprises 15 residues. Germline V gives CDR1 SGHTA, CDR2 FQGTGA. V was shortened by 5 bases and J by 1 base, with 13 bases between the two germline ends. The CDR3 is CASSAIGLRTDTQYF. The CDR3 DNA reads TGTGCCAGCAGCGCCATAGGACTTCGCACAGATACGCAGTATTTT.

This clonotype is termed medium-sized. This rearrangement joins TRBV5-1 to TRBJ2-3; D ambiguous. Germline CDR1 is SGHRS and CDR2 is YFSETQ. Between the trimmed V and J ends, which lost 0 bases and 2 bases, there was a span of 7 bases. CDR3 size: 14 residues. CDR3 DNA: TGCGCCAGCAGCTTGGGAGGCTACACAGATACGCAGTATTTT. Its protein is CASSLGGYTDTQYF. The full variable domain, rest sourced from reference TRBV5-1 and TRBJ2-3, is KAGVTQTPRYLIKTRGQQVTLSCSPISGHRSVSWYQQTPGQGLQFLFEYFSETQRNKGNFPGRFSGRQFSNSRSEMNVSTLELGDSALYLCASSLGGYTDTQYFGPGTRLTVL.

The chain combines TRBV9 with TRBJ1-1; TRBD1 agrees at 9 bases. Germline loops: CDR1 SGDLS, CDR2 YYNGEE. V was pared by 3 bases and J by 1 base, with 10 bases of the junction left unmatched. The CDR3 runs to 17 residues. DNA of the CDR3: TGTGCCAGCAGCGCTTCAATCCGGACAGGGGCGAACACTGAAGCTTTCTTT. Translating gives CASSASIRTGANTEAFF. The variable domain in full, with the rest retrieved from reference TRBV9 and TRBJ1-1, is DSGVTQTPKHLITATGQRVTLRCSPRSGDLSVYWYQQSLDQGLQFLIQYYNGEERAKGNILERFSAQQFPDLHSELNLSSLELGDSALYFCASSASIRTGANTEAFFGQGTRLTVV.

J is TRBJ2-3 and V is TRBV9; D is undetermined. The CDR3 has 12 residues. V lost 2 bases to trimming and J lost 2 bases, with 3 bases between them. The germline V gene encodes CDR1 SGDLS and CDR2 YYNGEE. DNA for the CDR3: TGTGCCAGCAGCGTCTCCACAGATACGCAGTATTTT. Amino acids: CASSVSTDTQYF.

This clonotype has ten or more counts. The V and J genes are TRBV7-8 and TRBJ1-5, with TRBD1 matching 10 bases. Germline trimming cut 5 bases from V and 6 bases from J; bases unmatched to any gene: 4. Germline V gene sequence: CDR1 SGHVS, CDR2 FQNEAQ. There are 14 residues in the CDR3. CDR3 sequence reads: CASSLRTGGQPQHF. The CDR3 DNA reads as TGTGCCAGCAGCCTGAGGACAGGGGGTCAGCCCCAGCATTTT.

In its sample, this clonotype was seen many times. This chain connects TRBV7-9 to TRBJ1-4; 7 bases agree with TRBD1. Germline lookup yields CDR1 SEHNR and CDR2 FQNEAQ (reference sequence). CDR3 size: 14 residues. Trimming took 0 bases from V and 7 from J; bases not matched to a gene: 2. CDR3 loop: CASSLAGGGEKLFF. The CDR3 coding sequence is TGTGCCAGCAGCTTAGCAGGGGGCGGTGAAAAACTGTTTTTT.

At least ten counts were recorded for this clonotype. The rearrangement joins TRBV11-2 to TRBJ2-7; 9 bases match TRBD1. The CDR3 consists of 13 residues. CDR1 SGHAT and CDR2 FQNNGV come from the germline V gene. The ends lost 4 bases at V and 10 bases at J; junction bases unmatched: 8. CDR3 protein: CASSSDRGAGQYF. The CDR3 DNA reads TGTGCCAGCAGCTCCGACAGGGGGGCGGGACAGTACTTC. The complete variable domain, with remaining parts taken from reference TRBV11-2 and TRBJ2-7, reads EAGVAQSPRYKIIEKRQSVAFWCNPISGHATLYWYQQILGQGPKLLIQFQNNGVVDDSQLPKDRFSAERLKGVDSTLKIQPAKLEDSAVYLCASSSDRGAGQYFGPGTRLTVT.

This clonotype was counted ten times or more. This chain connects TRBV18 to TRBJ2-5; D call uncertain. The V end was cut by 5 bases, the J end by 5 bases, with 12 bases between. The CDR3 totals 13 residues. The germline CDR1 and CDR2 sequences are KGHSH and LQKENI. In DNA, the CDR3 is TGTGCCAGCTCATCCACCGCATATGAGACCCAGTACTTC. Translating it yields CASSSTAYETQYF.

This clonotype ranks as medium-sized. V usage is TRBV10-3 and J usage is TRBJ1-4; unclear D gene. Germline CDR1 is ENHRY and CDR2 is SYGVKD. The length of the CDR3 is 15 residues. The V end was cut by 0 bases, the J end by 4 bases, with 9 bases between. As DNA, the CDR3 is TGTGCCATCAGTGAGTCGGGCAGCTTTAATGAAAAACTGTTTTTT. Its translation: CAISESGSFNEKLFF.

At least ten counts were recorded for this clonotype. The chain employs TRBV6-2 or TRBV6-3 and TRBJ2-1; 15 bases are shared with TRBD2. This CDR3 is built from 15 residues. The germline CDR1 and CDR2 sequences are MNHEY and SVGEGT. Trimming took 6 bases from V and 7 from J; bases not matched to a gene: 4. The CDR3 is CASRRTSGRGNEQFF. DNA of the CDR3: TGTGCCAGCAGGCGGACTAGCGGGAGGGGGAATGAGCAGTTCTTC.

This clonotype was observed at least ten times. V usage is TRBV3-1 and J usage is TRBJ2-5; D not resolved. V lost 4 bases, J lost 5 bases, and 8 bases lay in between. Germline CDR1 and CDR2: LGHDT and YNNKEL (reference sequence). The CDR3 is made up of 12 amino acids. The chain's CDR3 is CASSRNEETQYF. The CDR3 DNA is TGTGCCAGCAGCCGGAACGAGGAGACCCAGTACTTC.

This clonotype was counted ten times or more. V usage is TRBV5-4 and J usage is TRBJ2-7, with D possibly TRBD1 on 5 matching bases. Trimming cost V 4 bases and J 3 bases, with 11 bases left between them. The germline CDR1 and CDR2 sequences are SGHNT and YYREEE (reference sequence). The CDR3 covers 13 residues. In DNA form, the CDR3 reads TGTGCCAGCAGCAGGGGCGGATTCTACGAGCAGTACTTC. As protein: CASSRGGFYEQYF.

This clonotype was found many times. The V and J genes are TRBV5-6 and TRBJ2-7, with no clear D. Per germline, CDR1 SGHDT and CDR2 YYEEEE. The CDR3 extends over 13 amino acids. V was shortened by 1 base and J by 6 bases, with 11 bases between the two germline ends. CDR3 sequence (DNA): TGTGCCAGCAGCTTGATGGGTACCGCCGAGCAGTACTTC. Protein: CASSLMGTAEQYF.

This clonotype has at least ten counts. Sequence at one end of the junction differs from germline and may be a read error. The rearrangement links TRBV28 to TRBJ1-2; TRBD1 aligns across 8 bases. This CDR3 has 16 residues. Per the germline V gene, CDR1 is MDHEN and CDR2 is SYDVKM. The CDR3 region has the DNA TGTGTCAGCAGTCCCCGGGACAGGTTCCTTAACTATGGCTACACCTTC. Protein sequence: CVSSPRDRFLNYGYTF.

This clonotype is termed medium-sized. This chain connects TRBV29-1 to TRBJ2-7; 8 bases are shared with TRBD1. V lost 2 bases to trimming and J lost 3 bases; unmatched junction nucleotides: 6. Germline CDR1 reads SQVTM; CDR2 reads ANQGSEA. The CDR3 contains 14 residues. The CDR3 loop reads CSVEIWDRNYEQYF. The CDR3 coding sequence is TGCAGCGTTGAAATTTGGGACAGGAACTACGAGCAGTACTTC.

Ten or more counts support this clonotype. V gene TRBV7-3 combines with J gene TRBJ2-3; D unresolved. Trimming pared 5 bases from V and 0 bases from J, leaving 6 bases between. There are 13 residues in the CDR3. Per germline, CDR1 SGHTA and CDR2 FQGTGA. The CDR3 sequence is CASSATSTDTQYF. CDR3 nucleotides: TGTGCCAGCAGCGCGACTAGCACAGATACGCAGTATTTT.